This is a list of T cell receptor beta chains from one sample in a study of blood T cell repertoires in COVID-19. Clones were sequenced by immunoSEQ multiplex PCR, and TCRdb holds only the in-frame ones, with some missing. The data contain 200,000 to 250,000 clones, 92% of them singletons. Input material: peripheral blood. The origin of the receptors is a man in his 60s with COVID-19, enrolled during active disease. The CDR3 runs from the conserved cysteine through the conserved F or W. A D gene is named only where the DNA matches it firmly. Not all rows give a size; the values are once, few, many and, for expanded clones, a class.

TRBJ2-3 | . | TRBV20-1 | . | CSASTTDTQYF | TGCAGTGCTTCTACCACAGATACGCAGTATTTT
TRBJ2-1 | TRBD2 | TRBV5-4 | once | CASSQGLAGNNEQFF | TGTGCCAGCAGCCAGGGACTAGCGGGAAACAATGAGCAGTTCTTC
TRBJ1-3 | TRBD1 | TRBV19 | . | CASSIVGQEPGNTIYF | TGTGCCAGTAGTATAGTCGGACAGGAACCTGGAAACACCATATATTTT
TRBJ2-3 | TRBD1 | TRBV19 | once | CASSPQGALSTDTQYF | TGTGCCAGTAGTCCTCAGGGGGCGCTTAGCACAGATACGCAGTATTTT
TRBJ2-1 | . | TRBV7-3 | . | CASSPQTGILSSEEQFF | TGTGCCAGCAGCCCCCAGACAGGCATACTATCCTCAGAGGAGCAGTTCTTC
TRBJ2-3 | TRBD1 | TRBV30 | . | CAWSGTGTVTDTQYF | TGTGCCTGGAGTGGTACCGGGACAGTCACAGATACGCAGTATTTT
TRBJ1-4 | . | TRBV4-1 | . | CASSQRRTATNEKLFF | TGCGCCAGCAGCCAACGAAGGACAGCAACTAATGAAAAACTGTTTTTT
TRBJ1-5 | . | TRBV21-1 | . | CASSNAGGRNQPQHF | TGTGCCAGCAGCAATGCGGGTGGGCGTAATCAGCCCCAGCATTTT
TRBJ2-1 | TRBD2 | TRBV11-2 | once | CASSFGLAGGGEQFF | TGTGCCAGCAGCTTTGGGCTAGCGGGGGGAGGTGAGCAGTTCTTC
TRBJ1-5 | . | TRBV7-9 | . | CASSLDSFQPQHF | TGTGCCAGCAGCTTAGATAGTTTTCAGCCCCAGCATTTT
TRBJ2-3 | TRBD1 | TRBV28 | . | CASRGSGGPTDTQYF | TGTGCCAGCAGGGGATCAGGGGGCCCCACAGATACGCAGTATTTT
TRBJ1-3 | . | TRBV21-1 | . | CASSDSGIPSGNTIYF | TGTGCCAGCAGCGATTCCGGGATCCCCTCTGGAAACACCATATATTTT
TRBJ2-1 | . | TRBV7-9 | . | CASSLVYPGNNEQFF | TGTGCCAGCAGCTTAGTATATCCAGGGAACAATGAGCAGTTCTTC
TRBJ2-1 | TRBD2 | TRBV2 | . | CASRAGGSYNEQFF | TGTGCCAGCAGAGCGGGAGGGTCCTACAATGAGCAGTTCTTC
TRBJ2-1 | . | TRBV11-2 | . | CASSSPRGVRDNEQFF | TGTGCCAGCAGCTCACCCAGGGGTGTAAGGGACAATGAGCAGTTCTTC
TRBJ1-1 | TRBD1 | TRBV5-1 | once | CASNTDRGTEAFF | TGCGCCAGCAACACCGACAGGGGGACTGAAGCTTTCTTT
TRBJ2-1 | TRBD2 | TRBV4-2 | . | CASSQDLAGPFNEQFF | TGTGCCAGCAGCCAAGACCTAGCGGGACCCTTCAATGAGCAGTTCTTC
TRBJ1-3 | . | TRBV21-1 | . | CASSALDRDRGSVIGNTIYF | TGTGCCAGCAGCGCCCTGGACCGGGACAGGGGCTCAGTTATTGGAAACACCATATATTTT
TRBJ2-7 | . | TRBV23-1 | . | CASSQFDWTYEQYF | TGCGCCAGCAGTCAATTCGACTGGACCTACGAGCAGTACTTC
TRBJ1-3 | . | TRBV3-1/TRBV3-2 | . | CASSQDRRGGPGNTIYF | TGTGCCAGCAGCCAAGACCGCAGAGGAGGGCCCGGAAACACCATATATTTT
TRBJ1-1 | . | TRBV5-1 | . | CASSLDTQPNTEAFF | TGCGCCAGCAGCTTAGACACGCAGCCGAACACTGAAGCTTTCTTT
TRBJ1-2 | TRBD1 | TRBV28 | . | CAIGQGLGYTF | TGTGCCATCGGACAGGGTCTTGGCTACACCTTC
TRBJ2-6 | TRBD2 | TRBV9 | . | CASSPPGGIRSGANVLTF | TGTGCCAGCAGCCCCCCCGGGGGGATCCGGTCTGGGGCCAACGTCCTGACTTTC
TRBJ2-3 | TRBD2 | TRBV2 | once | CASSDGGRGTDTQYF | TGTGCCAGCAGTGACGGCGGGAGGGGCACAGATACGCAGTATTTT
TRBJ2-2 | . | TRBV19 | . | CASSVRLAGKSGELFF | TGTGCCAGTAGTGTTAGGTTGGCAGGGAAATCCGGGGAGCTGTTTTTT
TRBJ1-2 | TRBD1 | TRBV28 | . | CASRGQGSRGYTF | TGTGCCAGCAGAGGACAGGGGTCAAGGGGCTACACCTTC
TRBJ1-6 | . | TRBV27 | . | CASSHVRTAGGHYDNSPLHF | TGTGCCAGCAGTCACGTCCGGACAGCCGGCGGGCATTATGATAATTCACCCCTCCACTTT
TRBJ2-7 | TRBD1 | TRBV6-5 | . | CASFITGVGYEQYF | TGTGCCAGTTTTATAACAGGGGTGGGATACGAGCAGTACTTC
TRBJ1-6 | . | TRBV30 | few | CAWSYGGGTYNSPLHF | TGTGCCTGGTCCTACGGCGGGGGAACCTATAATTCACCCCTCCACTTT
TRBJ2-2 | . | TRBV7-7 | . | CASSAGTGELFF | TGTGCTAGCAGCGCAGGGACCGGGGAGCTGTTTTTT
TRBJ2-1 | TRBD1 | TRBV5-1 | . | CASSWGTESNEQFF | TGCGCCAGCAGCTGGGGGACAGAGTCCAATGAGCAGTTCTTC
TRBJ1-2 | TRBD1 | TRBV30 | . | CAWRGTGGVYGYTF | TGTGCCTGGAGGGGGACAGGGGGTGTGTATGGCTACACCTTC
TRBJ1-5 | . | TRBV2 | . | CASSYFSQPQHF | TGTGCCAGCAGTTATTTCAGTCAGCCCCAGCATTTT
TRBJ2-5 | . | TRBV6-7 | . | CASSYNPQGETQYF | TGTGCCAGCAGTTACAACCCCCAGGGGGAGACCCAGTACTTC
TRBJ2-1 | . | TRBV28 | . | CASSLWSLSSYNEQFF | TGTGCCAGCAGTTTATGGAGTTTAAGCTCCTACAATGAGCAGTTCTTC